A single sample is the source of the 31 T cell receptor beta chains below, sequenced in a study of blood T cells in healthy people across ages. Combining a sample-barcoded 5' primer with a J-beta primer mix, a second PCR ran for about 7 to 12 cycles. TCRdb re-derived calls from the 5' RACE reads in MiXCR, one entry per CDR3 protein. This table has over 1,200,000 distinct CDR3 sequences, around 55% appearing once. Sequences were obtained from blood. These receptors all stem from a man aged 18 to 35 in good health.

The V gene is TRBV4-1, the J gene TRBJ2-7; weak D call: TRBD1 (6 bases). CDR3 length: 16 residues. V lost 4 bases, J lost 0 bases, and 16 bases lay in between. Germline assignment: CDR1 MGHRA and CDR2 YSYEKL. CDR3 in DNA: TGCGCCAGCAGCCCGCGACAGGTGGTGAGCTCCTACGAGCAGTACTTC. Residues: CASSPRQVVSSYEQYF.

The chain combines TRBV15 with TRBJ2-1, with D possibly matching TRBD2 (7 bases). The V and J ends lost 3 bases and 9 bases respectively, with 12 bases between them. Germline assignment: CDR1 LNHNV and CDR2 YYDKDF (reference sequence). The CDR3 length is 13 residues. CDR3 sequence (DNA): TGTGCCACCAGCAGGGGACTACAGGGTGAGCAGTTCTTC. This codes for CATSRGLQGEQFF. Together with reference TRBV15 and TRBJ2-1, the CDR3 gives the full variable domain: DAMVIQNPRYQVTQFGKPVTLSCSQTLNHNVMYWYQQKSSQAPKLLFHYYDKDFNNEADTPDNFQSRRPNTSFCFLDIRSPGLGDTAMYLCATSRGLQGEQFFGPGTRLTVL.

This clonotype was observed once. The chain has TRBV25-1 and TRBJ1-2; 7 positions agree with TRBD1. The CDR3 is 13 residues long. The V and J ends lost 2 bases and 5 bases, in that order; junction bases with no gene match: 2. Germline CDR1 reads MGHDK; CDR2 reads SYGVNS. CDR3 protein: CASSEGQAYGYTF. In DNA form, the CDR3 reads TGTGCCAGCAGTGAAGGACAGGCATATGGCTACACCTTC.

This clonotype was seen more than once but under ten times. The CDR3 nucleotides read TGTGCCAGCACGGGGGGTCTTAGTAGCACAGATACGCAGTATTTT. Its translation: CASTGGLSSTDTQYF. The chain combines TRBV6-6 with TRBJ2-3; TRBD2 agrees at 7 bases. Germline V gene data show CDR1 as MNHNY and CDR2 as SVGAGI (reference sequence). V lost 7 bases to trimming and J lost 0 bases; unmatched junction nucleotides: 7. The CDR3 loop spans 15 amino acids.

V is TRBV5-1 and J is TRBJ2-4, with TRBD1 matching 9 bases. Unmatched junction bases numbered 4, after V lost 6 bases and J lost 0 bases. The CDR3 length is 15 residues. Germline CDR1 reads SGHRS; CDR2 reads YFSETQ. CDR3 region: CASKGTGLAKNIQYF. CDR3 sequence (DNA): TGCGCCAGCAAAGGGACAGGGTTAGCCAAAAACATTCAGTACTTC.

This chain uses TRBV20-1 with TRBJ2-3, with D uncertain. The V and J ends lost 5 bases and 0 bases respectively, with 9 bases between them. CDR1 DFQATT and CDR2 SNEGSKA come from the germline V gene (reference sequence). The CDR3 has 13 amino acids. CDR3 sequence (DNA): TGCAGTGCTTCCTCGGCTAGCACAGATACGCAGTATTTT. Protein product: CSASSASTDTQYF.

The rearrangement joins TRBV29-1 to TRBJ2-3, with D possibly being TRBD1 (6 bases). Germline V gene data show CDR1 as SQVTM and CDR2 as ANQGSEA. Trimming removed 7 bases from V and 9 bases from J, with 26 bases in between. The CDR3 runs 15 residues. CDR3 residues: CSGSPTGDQLRTQYF. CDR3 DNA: TGCAGCGGAAGTCCGACAGGCGACCAATTAAGAACGCAGTATTTT.

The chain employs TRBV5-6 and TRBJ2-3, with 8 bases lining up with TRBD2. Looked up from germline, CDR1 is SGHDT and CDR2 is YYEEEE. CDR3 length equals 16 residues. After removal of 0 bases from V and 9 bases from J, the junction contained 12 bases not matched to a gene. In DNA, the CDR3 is TGTGCCAGCAGCTTGGGGCCAGCGGGGGCCCCTCAAACGCAGTATTTT. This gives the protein CASSLGPAGAPQTQYF.

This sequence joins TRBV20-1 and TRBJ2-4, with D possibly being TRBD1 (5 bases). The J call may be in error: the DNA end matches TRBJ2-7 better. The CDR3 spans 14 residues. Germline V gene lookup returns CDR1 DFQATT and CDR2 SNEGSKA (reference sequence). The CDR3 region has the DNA TGCAGTGCTAGAGATCCCAGGGTAGCCTACGAGCAGTACTTC. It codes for CSARDPRVAYEQYF.

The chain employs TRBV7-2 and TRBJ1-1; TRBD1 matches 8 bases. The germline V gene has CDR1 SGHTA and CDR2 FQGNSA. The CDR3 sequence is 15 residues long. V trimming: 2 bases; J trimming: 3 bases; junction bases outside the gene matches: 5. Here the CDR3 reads CASSLLSTGDTEAFF. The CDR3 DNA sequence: TGTGCCAGCAGCTTATTATCGACAGGGGACACTGAAGCTTTCTTT.

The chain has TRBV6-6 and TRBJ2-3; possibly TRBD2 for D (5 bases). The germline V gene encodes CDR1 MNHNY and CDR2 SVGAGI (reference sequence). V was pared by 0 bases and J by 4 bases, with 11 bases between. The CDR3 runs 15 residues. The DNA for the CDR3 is TGTGCCAGCAGTTACTCGGCTAGCAAGGCAGATACGCAGTATTTT. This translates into CASSYSASKADTQYF.

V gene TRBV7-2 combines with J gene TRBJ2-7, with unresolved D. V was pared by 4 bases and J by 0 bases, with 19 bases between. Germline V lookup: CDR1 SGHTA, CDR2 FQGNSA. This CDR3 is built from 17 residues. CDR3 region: CASSSSLTSPSSYEQYF. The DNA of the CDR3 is TGTGCCAGCAGCTCGTCCTTAACTTCTCCTAGCTCCTACGAGCAGTACTTC. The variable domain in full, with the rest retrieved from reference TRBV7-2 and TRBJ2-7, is GAGVSQSPSNKVTEKGKDVELRCDPISGHTALYWYRQSLGQGLEFLIYFQGNSAPDKSGLPSDRFSAERTGGSVSTLTIQRTQQEDSAVYLCASSSSLTSPSSYEQYFGPGTRLTVT.

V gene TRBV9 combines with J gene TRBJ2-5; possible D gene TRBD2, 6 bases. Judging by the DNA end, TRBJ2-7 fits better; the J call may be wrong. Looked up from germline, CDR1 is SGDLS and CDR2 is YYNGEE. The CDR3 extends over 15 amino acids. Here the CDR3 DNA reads TGTGCCAGCAGCGTAGTCCCGGGAGAAGACTACGAGCAGTACTTC. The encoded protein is CASSVVPGEDYEQYF.

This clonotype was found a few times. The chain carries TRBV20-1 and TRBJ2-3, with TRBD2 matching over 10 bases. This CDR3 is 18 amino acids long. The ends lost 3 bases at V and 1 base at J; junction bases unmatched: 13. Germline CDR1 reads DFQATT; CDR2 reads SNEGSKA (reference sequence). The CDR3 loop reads CSASFGELAGFGTDTQYF. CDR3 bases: TGCAGTGCTAGTTTTGGGGAACTAGCGGGATTTGGCACAGATACGCAGTATTTT.

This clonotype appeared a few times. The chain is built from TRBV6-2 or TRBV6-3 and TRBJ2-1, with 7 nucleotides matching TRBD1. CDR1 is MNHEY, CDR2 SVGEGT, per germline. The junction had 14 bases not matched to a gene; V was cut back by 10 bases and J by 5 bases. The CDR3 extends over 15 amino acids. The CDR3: CATTPVRDSNNEQFF. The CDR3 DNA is TGTGCCACCACACCCGTTCGGGACAGTAACAATGAGCAGTTCTTC.

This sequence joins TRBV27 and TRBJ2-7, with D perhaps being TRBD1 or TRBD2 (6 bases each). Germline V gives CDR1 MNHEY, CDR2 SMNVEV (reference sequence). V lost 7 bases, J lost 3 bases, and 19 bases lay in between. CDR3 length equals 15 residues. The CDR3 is CASNELGGAGYEQYF. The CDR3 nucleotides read TGTGCCAGCAATGAGTTGGGGGGCGCGGGCTACGAGCAGTACTTC.

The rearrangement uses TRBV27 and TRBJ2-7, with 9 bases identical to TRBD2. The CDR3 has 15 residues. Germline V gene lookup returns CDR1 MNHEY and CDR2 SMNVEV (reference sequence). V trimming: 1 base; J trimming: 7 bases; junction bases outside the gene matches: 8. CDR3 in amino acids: CASSLYGGGAREQYF. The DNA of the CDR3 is TGTGCCAGCAGTTTATATGGCGGGGGGGCGCGGGAGCAGTACTTC.

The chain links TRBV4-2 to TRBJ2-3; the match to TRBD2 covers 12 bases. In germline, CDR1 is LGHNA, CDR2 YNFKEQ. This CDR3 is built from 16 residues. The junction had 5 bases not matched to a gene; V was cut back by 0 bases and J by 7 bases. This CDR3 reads CASSQDSSGRANTQYF. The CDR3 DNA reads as TGTGCCAGCAGCCAAGATTCTAGCGGGAGGGCAAATACGCAGTATTTT.

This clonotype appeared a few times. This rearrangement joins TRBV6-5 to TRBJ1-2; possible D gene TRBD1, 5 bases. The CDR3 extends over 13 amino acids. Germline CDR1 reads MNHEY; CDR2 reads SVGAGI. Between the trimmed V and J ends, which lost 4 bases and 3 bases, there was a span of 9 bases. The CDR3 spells CASSSGRYYGYTF. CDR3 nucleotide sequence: TGTGCCAGCAGTTCGGGACGGTACTATGGCTACACCTTC.

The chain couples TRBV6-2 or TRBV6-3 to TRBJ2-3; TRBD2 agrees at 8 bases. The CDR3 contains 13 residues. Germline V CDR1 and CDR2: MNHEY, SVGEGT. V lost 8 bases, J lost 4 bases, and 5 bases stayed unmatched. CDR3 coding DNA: TGTGCCAGCTACGCGGGGGGTTCAGATACGCAGTATTTT. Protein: CASYAGGSDTQYF.

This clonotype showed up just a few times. CDR3 coding DNA: TGCAGCGCCCCCAAACTCGACAGGGCGTATGAAAATGAGCAGTTCTTC. It specifies CSAPKLDRAYENEQFF. The chain employs TRBV29-1 and TRBJ2-1, with TRBD1 identical over 7 bases. This CDR3 is 16 amino acids long. V dropped 7 bases and J dropped 7; count of bases not matched to a gene: 19. Per germline, CDR1 SQVTM and CDR2 ANQGSEA.

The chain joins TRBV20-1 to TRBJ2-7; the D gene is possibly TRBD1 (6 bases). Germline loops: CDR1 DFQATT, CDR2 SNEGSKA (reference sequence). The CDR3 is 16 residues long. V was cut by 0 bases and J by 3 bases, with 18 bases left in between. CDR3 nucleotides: TGCAGTGCTAGAGATCTCAGGGGCCTGGATATCTACGAGCAGTACTTC. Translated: CSARDLRGLDIYEQYF.

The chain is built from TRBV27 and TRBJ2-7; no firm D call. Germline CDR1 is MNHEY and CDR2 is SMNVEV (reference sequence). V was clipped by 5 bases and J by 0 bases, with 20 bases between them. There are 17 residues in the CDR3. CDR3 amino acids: CASSLEMGGLSSYEQYF. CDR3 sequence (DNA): TGTGCCAGCAGTCTCGAAATGGGCGGTTTAAGCTCCTACGAGCAGTACTTC.

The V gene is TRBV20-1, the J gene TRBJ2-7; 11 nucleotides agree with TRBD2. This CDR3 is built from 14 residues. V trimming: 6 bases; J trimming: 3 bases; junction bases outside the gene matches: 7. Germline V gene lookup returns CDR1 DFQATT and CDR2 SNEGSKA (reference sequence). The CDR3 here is CSALTSGVLYEQYF. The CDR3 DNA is TGCAGTGCCCTGACTAGCGGGGTGCTCTACGAGCAGTACTTC.

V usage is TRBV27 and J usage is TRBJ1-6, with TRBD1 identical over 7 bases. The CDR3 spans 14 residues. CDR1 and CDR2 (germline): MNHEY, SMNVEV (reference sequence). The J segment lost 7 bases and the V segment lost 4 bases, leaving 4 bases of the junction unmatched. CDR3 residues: CASSYTGENSPLHF. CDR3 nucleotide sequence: TGTGCCAGCAGTTATACAGGGGAGAATTCACCCCTCCACTTT.

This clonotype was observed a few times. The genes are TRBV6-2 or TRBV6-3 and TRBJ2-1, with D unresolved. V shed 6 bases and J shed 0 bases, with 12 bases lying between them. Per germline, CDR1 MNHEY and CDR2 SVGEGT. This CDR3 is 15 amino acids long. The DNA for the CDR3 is TGTGCCAGCAGACAACGGGCGAGCTCCTACAATGAGCAGTTCTTC. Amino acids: CASRQRASSYNEQFF.

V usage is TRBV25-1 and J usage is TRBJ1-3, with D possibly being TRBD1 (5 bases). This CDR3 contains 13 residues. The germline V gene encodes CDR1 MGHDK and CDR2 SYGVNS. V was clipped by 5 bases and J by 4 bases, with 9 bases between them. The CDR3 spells CASSWGLGNTIYF. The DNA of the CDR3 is TGTGCCAGCAGTTGGGGACTAGGAAACACCATATATTTT.

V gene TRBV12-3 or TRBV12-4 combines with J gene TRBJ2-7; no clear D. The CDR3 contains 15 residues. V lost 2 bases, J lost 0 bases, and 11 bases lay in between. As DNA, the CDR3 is TGTGCCAGCAGTTTACTCGGACGGAGCTCCTACGAGCAGTACTTC. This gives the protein CASSLLGRSSYEQYF.

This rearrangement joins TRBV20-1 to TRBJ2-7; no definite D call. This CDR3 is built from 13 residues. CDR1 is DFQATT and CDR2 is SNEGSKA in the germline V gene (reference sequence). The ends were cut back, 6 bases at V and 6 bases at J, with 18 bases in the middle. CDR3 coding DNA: TGCAGTGCGGAACGAGGTGGAGTCCCCGAGCAGTACTTC. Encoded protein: CSAERGGVPEQYF.

The CDR3 sequence: CASSLLYEGADTQYF. The CDR3 DNA sequence: TGTGCCAGCAGCCTGCTCTACGAAGGCGCAGATACGCAGTATTTT. The V call is TRBV6-2 or TRBV6-3, the J call TRBJ2-3; D is unresolved. The V end lost 6 bases, the J end lost 4 bases, and 17 bases lay between the germline ends. CDR1 MNHEY and CDR2 SVGEGT come from the germline V gene. The CDR3 contains 15 residues.

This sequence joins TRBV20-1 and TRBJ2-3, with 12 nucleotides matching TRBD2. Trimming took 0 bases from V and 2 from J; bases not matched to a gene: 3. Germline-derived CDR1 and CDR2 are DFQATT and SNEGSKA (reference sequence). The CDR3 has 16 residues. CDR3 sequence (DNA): TGCAGTGCTAGAGAGCGACTAGCGGGGGTCACAGATACGCAGTATTTT. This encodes CSARERLAGVTDTQYF.